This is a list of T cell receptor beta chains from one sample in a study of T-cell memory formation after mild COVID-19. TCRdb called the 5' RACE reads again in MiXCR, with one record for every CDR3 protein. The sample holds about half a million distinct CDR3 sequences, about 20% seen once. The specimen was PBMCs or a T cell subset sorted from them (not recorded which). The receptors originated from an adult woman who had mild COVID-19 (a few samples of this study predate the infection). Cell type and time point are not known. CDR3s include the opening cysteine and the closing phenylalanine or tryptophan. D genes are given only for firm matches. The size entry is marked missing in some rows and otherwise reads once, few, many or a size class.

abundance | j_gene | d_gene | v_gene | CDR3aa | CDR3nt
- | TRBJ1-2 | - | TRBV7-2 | CASPGQGGYTF | TGTGCCAGCCCAGGGCAGGGTGGCTACACCTTC
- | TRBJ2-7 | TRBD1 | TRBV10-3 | CAISSGTGSYEQYF | TGTGCCATCAGTTCCGGGACAGGGTCCTACGAGCAGTACTTC
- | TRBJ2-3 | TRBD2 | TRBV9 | CASSVATSPSTDTQYF | TGTGCCAGCAGCGTAGCGACTAGCCCTAGCACAGATACGCAGTATTTT
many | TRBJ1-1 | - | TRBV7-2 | CASTMGSLNTEAFF | TGTGCCAGCACTATGGGCAGCTTGAACACTGAAGCTTTCTTT
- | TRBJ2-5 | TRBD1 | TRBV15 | CATSGGLTGGEETQYF | TGTGCCACCAGCGGCGGATTGACAGGGGGCGAAGAGACCCAGTACTTC
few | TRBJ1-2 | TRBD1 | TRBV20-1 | CSARSRQGTSANYGYTF | TGCAGTGCTAGATCAAGACAGGGAACATCGGCTAACTATGGCTACACCTTC
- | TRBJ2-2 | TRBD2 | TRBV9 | CASSSGLAGGQVTGELFF | TGTGCCAGCAGCTCGGGACTAGCGGGGGGGCAGGTGACCGGGGAGCTGTTTTTT
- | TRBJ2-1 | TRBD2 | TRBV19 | CASSISATSGAPSYNEQFF | TGTGCCAGTAGTATCTCAGCGACTAGCGGTGCTCCCTCCTACAATGAGCAGTTCTTC
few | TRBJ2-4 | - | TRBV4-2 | CASSQDDSKNIQYF | TGTGCCAGCAGCCAAGACGATTCGAAAAACATTCAGTACTTC
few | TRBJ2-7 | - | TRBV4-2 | CASSQVMTGINYEQYF | TGTGCCAGCAGCCAAGTAATGACGGGGATAAACTACGAGCAGTACTTC
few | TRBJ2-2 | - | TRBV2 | CAANVGASTNTGELFF | TGTGCCGCCAACGTAGGGGCCTCCACGAACACCGGGGAGCTGTTTTTT
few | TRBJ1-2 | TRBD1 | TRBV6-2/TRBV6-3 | CASSYTRDRGNGYTF | TGTGCCAGCAGTTACACCCGGGACAGGGGGAATGGCTACACCTTC
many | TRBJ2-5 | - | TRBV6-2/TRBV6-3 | CASSYGETQYF | TGTGCCAGCAGTTACGGAGAGACCCAGTACTTC
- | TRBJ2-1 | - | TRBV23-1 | CASSQWEEELRSYNEQFF | TGCGCCAGCAGTCAATGGGAGGAAGAGCTGCGCTCCTACAATGAGCAGTTCTTC
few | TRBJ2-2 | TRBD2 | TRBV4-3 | CASSQLAGGLRAGELFF | TGCGCCAGCAGCCAGCTAGCGGGAGGATTAAGGGCCGGGGAGCTGTTTTTT
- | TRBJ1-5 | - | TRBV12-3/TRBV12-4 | CASSLRQLNQPQHF | TGTGCCAGCAGTTTAAGACAGTTAAATCAGCCCCAGCATTTT
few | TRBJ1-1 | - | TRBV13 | CASSSVSHREAFF | TGTGCCAGCAGCTCAGTGAGTCACCGTGAAGCTTTCTTT
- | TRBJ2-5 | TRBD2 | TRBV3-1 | CASSRRRLADFQETQYF | TGTGCCAGCAGCCGGAGGCGACTAGCGGATTTCCAAGAGACCCAGTACTTC
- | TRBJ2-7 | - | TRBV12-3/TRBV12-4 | CASSFAAGSYEQYF | TGTGCCAGCAGTTTCGCGGCAGGGTCCTACGAGCAGTACTTC
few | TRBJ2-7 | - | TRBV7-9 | CASSLSLAPVFPDEQYF | TGTGCCAGCAGCTTATCGTTGGCGCCGGTATTCCCCGACGAGCAGTACTTC
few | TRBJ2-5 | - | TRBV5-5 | CASSALEVQYF | TGTGCCAGCAGCGCCCTTGAGGTCCAGTACTTC
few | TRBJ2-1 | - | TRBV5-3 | CARSLWKRVSNEQFF | TGTGCCAGAAGCTTGTGGAAGCGGGTGTCAAATGAGCAGTTCTTC
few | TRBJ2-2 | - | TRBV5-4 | CASSSPEGRNTGELFF | TGTGCCAGCAGCTCGCCCGAGGGGAGGAACACCGGGGAGCTGTTTTTT
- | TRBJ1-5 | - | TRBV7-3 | CASSPSVNQPQHF | TGTGCCAGCAGCCCGTCCGTCAATCAGCCCCAGCATTTT
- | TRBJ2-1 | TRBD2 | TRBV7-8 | CASSPKRASGVSSYNEEFF | TGTGCCAGCAGCCCTAAAAGGGCTAGCGGGGTTTCCTCCTACAATGAGGAGTTCTTC
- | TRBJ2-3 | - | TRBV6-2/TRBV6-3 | CASSWEAPEVDTQYF | TGTGCCAGCAGTTGGGAAGCTCCCGAGGTAGATACGCAGTATTTT
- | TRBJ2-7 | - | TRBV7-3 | CASSPSGLSEQYF | TGTGCCAGCAGCCCCTCGGGACTCAGCGAGCAGTACTTC
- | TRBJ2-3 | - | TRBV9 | CASSVPGSSRDTQYF | TGTGCCAGCAGCGTACCTGGGAGTAGTCGAGATACGCAGTATTTT
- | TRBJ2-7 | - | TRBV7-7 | CASSLEPASAYEQYF | TGTGCCAGCAGCTTAGAACCAGCTTCCGCCTACGAGCAGTACTTC
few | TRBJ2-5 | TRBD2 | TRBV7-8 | CASSLEGLAMETQYF | TGTGCCAGCAGCTTAGAGGGACTAGCGATGGAGACCCAGTACTTC
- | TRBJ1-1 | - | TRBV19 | CASSMRQKNTEAFF | TGTGCCAGTAGTATGCGGCAGAAGAACACTGAAGCTTTCTTT
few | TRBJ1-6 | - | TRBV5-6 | CASSQPSSYNSPLHF | TGTGCCAGCAGCCAACCTAGCTCCTATAATTCACCCCTCCACTTT
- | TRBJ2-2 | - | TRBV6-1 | CASSERSKEIGELFF | TGTGCCAGCAGTGAGAGGAGCAAGGAGATCGGGGAGCTGTTTTTT
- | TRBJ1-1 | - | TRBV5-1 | CASKGVRNTEAFF | TGCGCCAGTAAGGGCGTACGGAACACTGAAGCTTTCTTT
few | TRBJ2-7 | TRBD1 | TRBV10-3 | CAISEPTGSTIYEQYF | TGTGCCATCAGTGAGCCGACAGGGTCCACAATCTACGAGCAGTACTTC
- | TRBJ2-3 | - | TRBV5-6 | CASSLREGSTDTQYF | TGTGCCAGCAGCCTCAGAGAGGGTAGCACAGATACGCAGTATTTT
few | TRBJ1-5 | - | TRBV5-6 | CASSPTGHNQPQHF | TGTGCCAGCAGCCCAACGGGACACAATCAGCCCCAGCATTTT
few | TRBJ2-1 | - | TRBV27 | CASSLGPYPGTRSYNEQFF | TGTGCCAGCAGTTTAGGCCCCTACCCCGGGACACGCTCCTACAATGAGCAGTTCTTC
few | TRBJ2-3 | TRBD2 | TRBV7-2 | CASSLIAGGRDTQYF | TGTGCCAGCAGCTTAATTGCGGGAGGGCGAGATACGCAGTATTTT
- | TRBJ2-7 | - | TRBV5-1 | CASSPGGRGKSAYEQYF | TGCGCCAGCAGCCCCGGTGGGCGGGGAAAGTCCGCGTACGAGCAGTACTTC
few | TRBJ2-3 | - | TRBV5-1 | CASSLPGSLTDTQYF | TGCGCCAGCAGCCTTCCCGGGTCCCTCACAGATACGCAGTATTTT
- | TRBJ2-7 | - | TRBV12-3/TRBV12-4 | CASSRQVNYEQYF | TGTGCCAGCAGTCGACAGGTTAACTACGAGCAGTACTTC
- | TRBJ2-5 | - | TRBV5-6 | CASSPAYQETQYF | TGTGCCAGCAGCCCCGCTTACCAAGAGACCCAGTACTTC
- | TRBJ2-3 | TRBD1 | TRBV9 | CASSVTTGGGADTQYF | TGTGCCAGCAGCGTCACGACAGGGGGTGGTGCAGATACGCAGTATTTT
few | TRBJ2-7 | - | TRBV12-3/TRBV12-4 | CASSSWTPLSSYEQYF | TGTGCCAGCAGTTCATGGACACCCTTAAGCTCCTACGAGCAGTACTTC
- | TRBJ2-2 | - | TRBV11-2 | CASSFAAGELFF | TGTGCCAGCAGCTTCGCCGCCGGGGAGCTGTTTTTT
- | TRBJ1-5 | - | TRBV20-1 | CSAVDSGVYSNQPQHF | TGCAGTGCCGTGGACAGCGGTGTATATAGCAATCAGCCCCAGCATTTT
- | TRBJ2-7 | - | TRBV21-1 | CASSKCGLYEQYF | TGTGCCAGCAGCAAATGTGGCCTCTACGAGCAGTACTTC
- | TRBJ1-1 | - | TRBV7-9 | CASSLGWSAQNTEAFF | TGTGCCAGCAGCTTAGGGTGGAGTGCACAGAACACTGAAGCTTTCTTT
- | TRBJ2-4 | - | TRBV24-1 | CATSRPWAKAKNIQYF | TGTGCCACCAGCCGGCCGTGGGCCAAAGCCAAAAACATTCAGTACTTC